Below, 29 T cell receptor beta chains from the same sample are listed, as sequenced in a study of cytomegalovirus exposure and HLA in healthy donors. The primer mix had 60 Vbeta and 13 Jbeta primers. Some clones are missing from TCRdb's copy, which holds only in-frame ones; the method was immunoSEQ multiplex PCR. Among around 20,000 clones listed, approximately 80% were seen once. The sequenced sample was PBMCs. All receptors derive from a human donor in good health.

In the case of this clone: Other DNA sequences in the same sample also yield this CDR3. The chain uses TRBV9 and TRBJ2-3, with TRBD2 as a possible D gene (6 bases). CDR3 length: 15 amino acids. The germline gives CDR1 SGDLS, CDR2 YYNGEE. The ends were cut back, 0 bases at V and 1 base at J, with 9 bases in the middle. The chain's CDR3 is CASSVGGTGTDTQYF. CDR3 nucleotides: TGTGCCAGCAGCGTAGGCGGGACTGGCACAGATACGCAGTATTTT. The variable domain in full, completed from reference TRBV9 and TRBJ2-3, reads DSGVTQTPKHLITATGQRVTLRCSPRSGDLSVYWYQQSLDQGLQFLIQYYNGEERAKGNILERFSAQQFPDLHSELNLSSLELGDSALYFCASSVGGTGTDTQYFGPGTRLTVL.

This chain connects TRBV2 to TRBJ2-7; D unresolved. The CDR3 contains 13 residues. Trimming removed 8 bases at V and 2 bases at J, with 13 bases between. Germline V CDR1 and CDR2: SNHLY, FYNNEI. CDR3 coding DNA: TGTGCCAGCGGTGTTAGAAGTGCCTACGAGCAGTACTTC. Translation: CASGVRSAYEQYF. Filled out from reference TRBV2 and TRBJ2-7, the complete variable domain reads EPEVTQTPSHQVTQMGQEVILRCVPISNHLYFYWYRQILGQKVEFLVSFYNNEISEKSEIFDDQFSVERPDGSNFTLKIRSTKLEDSAMYFCASGVRSAYEQYFGPGTRLTVT.

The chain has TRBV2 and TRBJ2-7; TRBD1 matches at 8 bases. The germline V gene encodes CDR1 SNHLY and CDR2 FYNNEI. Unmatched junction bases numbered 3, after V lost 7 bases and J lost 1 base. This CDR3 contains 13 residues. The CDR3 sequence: CASKGQDSYEQYF. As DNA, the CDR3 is TGTGCCAGCAAGGGACAGGATTCCTACGAGCAGTACTTC.

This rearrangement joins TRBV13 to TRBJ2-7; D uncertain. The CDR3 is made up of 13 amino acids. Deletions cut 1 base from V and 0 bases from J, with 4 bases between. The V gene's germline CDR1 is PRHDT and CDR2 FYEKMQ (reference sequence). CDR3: CASSLAGSYEQYF. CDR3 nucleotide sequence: TGTGCCAGCAGCTTAGCGGGCTCCTACGAGCAGTACTTC.

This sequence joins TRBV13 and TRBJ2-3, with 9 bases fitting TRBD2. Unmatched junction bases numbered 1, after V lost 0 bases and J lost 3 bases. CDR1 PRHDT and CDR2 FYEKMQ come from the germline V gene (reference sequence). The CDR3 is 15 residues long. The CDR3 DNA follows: TGTGCCAGCAGCTTAGGCGGACTAGCGACAGATACGCAGTATTTT. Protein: CASSLGGLATDTQYF.

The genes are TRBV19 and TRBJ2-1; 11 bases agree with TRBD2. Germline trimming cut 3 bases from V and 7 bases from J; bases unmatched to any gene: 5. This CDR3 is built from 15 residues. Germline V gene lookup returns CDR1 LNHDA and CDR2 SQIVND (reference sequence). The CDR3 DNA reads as TGTGCCAGTAGTATTGTGACTAGCGGGAATAATGAGCAGTTCTTC. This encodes CASSIVTSGNNEQFF.

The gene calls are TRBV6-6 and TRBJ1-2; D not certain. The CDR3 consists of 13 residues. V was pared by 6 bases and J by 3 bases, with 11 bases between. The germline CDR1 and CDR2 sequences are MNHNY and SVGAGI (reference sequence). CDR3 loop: CASRQSLDYGYTF. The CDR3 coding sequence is TGTGCCAGCAGGCAAAGCCTGGACTATGGCTACACCTTC.

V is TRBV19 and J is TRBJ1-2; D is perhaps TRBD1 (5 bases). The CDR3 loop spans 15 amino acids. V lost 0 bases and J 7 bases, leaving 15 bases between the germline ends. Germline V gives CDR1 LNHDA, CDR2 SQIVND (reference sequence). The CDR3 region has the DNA TGTGCCAGTAGTATAGATCTGGCAGGGCTAGGTGGCTACACCTTC. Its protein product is CASSIDLAGLGGYTF.

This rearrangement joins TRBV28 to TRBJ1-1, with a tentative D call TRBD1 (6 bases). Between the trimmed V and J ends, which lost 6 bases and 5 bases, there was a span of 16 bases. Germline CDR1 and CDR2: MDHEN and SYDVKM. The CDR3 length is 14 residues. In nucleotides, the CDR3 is TGTGCCAGCAGCTGGGGGGGGGCGAGGACTGAAGCTTTCTTT. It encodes CASSWGGARTEAFF.

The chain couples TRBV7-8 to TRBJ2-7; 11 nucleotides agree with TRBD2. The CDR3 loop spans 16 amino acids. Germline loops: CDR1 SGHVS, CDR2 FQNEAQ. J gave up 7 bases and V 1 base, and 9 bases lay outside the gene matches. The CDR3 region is CASSLGGSGRAREQYF. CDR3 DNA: TGTGCCAGCAGCTTAGGTGGTAGCGGGAGGGCTCGAGAGCAGTACTTC.

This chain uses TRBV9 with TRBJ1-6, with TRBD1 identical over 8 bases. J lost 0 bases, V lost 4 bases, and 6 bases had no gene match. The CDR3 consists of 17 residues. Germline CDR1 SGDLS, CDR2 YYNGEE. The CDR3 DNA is TGTGCCAGCAGCCGGACAGGGAAGAGCTCCTATAATTCACCCCTCCACTTT. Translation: CASSRTGKSSYNSPLHF.

The DNA for the CDR3 is TGTGCCAGTAGTATTCGGACTAGCGGGACCTACGAGCAGTACTTC. This translates into CASSIRTSGTYEQYF. The chain uses TRBV19 and TRBJ2-7, with TRBD2 matching over 12 bases. Looked up from germline, CDR1 is LNHDA and CDR2 is SQIVND (reference sequence). V lost 3 bases, J lost 2 bases, and 2 bases stayed unmatched. This CDR3 has 15 residues.

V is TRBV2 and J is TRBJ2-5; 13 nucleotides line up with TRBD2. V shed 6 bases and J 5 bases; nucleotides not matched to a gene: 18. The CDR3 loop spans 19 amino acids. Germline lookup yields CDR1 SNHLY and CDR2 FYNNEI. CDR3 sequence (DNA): TGTGCCAGCAGCGATGGGACTAGCGGGGACCTGGATGGGTGGGAGACCCAGTACTTC. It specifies CASSDGTSGDLDGWETQYF.

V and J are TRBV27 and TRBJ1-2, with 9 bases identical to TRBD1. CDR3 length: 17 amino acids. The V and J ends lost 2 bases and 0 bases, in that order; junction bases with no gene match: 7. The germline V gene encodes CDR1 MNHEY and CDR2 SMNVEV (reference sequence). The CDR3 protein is CASSLLGQGISNYGYTF. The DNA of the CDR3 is TGTGCCAGCAGTTTACTCGGACAGGGGATCTCTAACTATGGCTACACCTTC.

CDR3 in amino acids: CASSSGGGLANYGYTF. The CDR3 DNA reads TGCGCCAGCAGCTCGGGAGGGGGATTAGCTAACTATGGCTACACCTTC. The V call is TRBV5-1, the J call TRBJ1-2; maybe TRBD1 (6 bases). The CDR3 is 16 amino acids. CDR1 is SGHRS and CDR2 is YFSETQ in the germline V gene. The V end lost 3 bases, the J end lost 0 bases, and 15 bases lay between the germline ends.

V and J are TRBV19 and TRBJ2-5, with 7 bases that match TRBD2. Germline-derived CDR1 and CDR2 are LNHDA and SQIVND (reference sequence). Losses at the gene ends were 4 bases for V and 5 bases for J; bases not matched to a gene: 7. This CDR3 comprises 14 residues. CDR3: CASSREGGRETQYF. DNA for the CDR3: TGTGCCAGTAGTAGGGAGGGCGGTCGGGAGACCCAGTACTTC.

CDR3 DNA: TGCGCCAGCAGCTTGGTACCGGGGTCGTACGAGCAGTACTTC. Its translation: CASSLVPGSYEQYF. The rearrangement uses TRBV5-1 and TRBJ2-7; perhaps TRBD2 as D (5 bases). This CDR3 is 14 amino acids long. Germline V gene sequence: CDR1 SGHRS, CDR2 YFSETQ. Trimming left V 0 bases short and J 4 bases short, with 11 bases between.

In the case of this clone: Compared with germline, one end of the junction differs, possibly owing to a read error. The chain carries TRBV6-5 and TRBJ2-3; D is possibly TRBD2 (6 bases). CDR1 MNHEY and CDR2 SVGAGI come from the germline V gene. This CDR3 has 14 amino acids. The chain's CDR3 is CTSSQKPGADTQYF. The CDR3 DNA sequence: TGTACCAGCAGCCAAAAGCCGGGGGCAGATACGCAGTATTTT.

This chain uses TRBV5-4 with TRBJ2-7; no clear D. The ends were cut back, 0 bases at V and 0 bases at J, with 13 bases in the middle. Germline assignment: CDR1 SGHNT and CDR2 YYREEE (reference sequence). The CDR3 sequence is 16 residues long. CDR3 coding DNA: TGTGCCAGCAGCTTGGCTGGTAGAGTTAGCTCCTACGAGCAGTACTTC. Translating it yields CASSLAGRVSSYEQYF. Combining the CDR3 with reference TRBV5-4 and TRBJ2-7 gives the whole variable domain ETGVTQSPTHLIKTRGQQVTLRCSSQSGHNTVSWYQQALGQGPQFIFQYYREEENGRGNFPPRFSGLQFPNYSSELNVNALELDDSALYLCASSLAGRVSSYEQYFGPGTRLTVT.

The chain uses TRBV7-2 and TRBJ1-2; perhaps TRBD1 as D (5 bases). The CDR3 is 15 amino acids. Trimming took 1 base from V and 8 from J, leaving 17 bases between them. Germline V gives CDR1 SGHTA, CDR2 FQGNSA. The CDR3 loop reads CASSLGQGRSRGYTF. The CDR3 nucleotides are TGTGCCAGCAGCTTAGGGCAGGGAAGATCTAGGGGCTACACCTTC.

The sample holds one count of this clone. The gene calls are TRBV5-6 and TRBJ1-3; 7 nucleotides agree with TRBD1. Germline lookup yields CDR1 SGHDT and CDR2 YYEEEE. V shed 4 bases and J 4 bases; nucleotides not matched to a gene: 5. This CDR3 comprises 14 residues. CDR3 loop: CASSQTGPGNTIYF. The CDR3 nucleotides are TGTGCCAGCAGCCAGACAGGGCCCGGAAACACCATATATTTT.

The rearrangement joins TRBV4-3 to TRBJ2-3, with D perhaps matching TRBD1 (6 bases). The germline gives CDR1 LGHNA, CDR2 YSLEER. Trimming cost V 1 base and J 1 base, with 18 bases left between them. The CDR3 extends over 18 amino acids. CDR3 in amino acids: CASSQGFGQLRGTDTQYF. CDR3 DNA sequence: TGCGCCAGCAGCCAAGGCTTTGGACAGCTGCGTGGCACAGATACGCAGTATTTT.

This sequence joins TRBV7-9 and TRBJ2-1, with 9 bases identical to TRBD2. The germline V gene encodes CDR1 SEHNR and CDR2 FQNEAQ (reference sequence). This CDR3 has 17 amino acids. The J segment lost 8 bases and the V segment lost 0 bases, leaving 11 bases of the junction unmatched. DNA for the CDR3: TGTGCCAGCAGCTTAGCGTTAGTGCGGGAGGGGGAAGATGAGCAGTTCTTC. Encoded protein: CASSLALVREGEDEQFF.

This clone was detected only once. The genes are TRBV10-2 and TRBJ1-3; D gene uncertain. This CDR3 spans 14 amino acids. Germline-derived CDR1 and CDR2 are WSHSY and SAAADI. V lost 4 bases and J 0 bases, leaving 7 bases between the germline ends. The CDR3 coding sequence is TGCGCCAGCAGTGGACCAGGCTCTGGAAACACCATATATTTT. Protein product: CASSGPGSGNTIYF.

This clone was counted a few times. The CDR3 reads CASSQDVVDSGRPEAFF. CDR3 nucleotide sequence: TGTGCCAGCAGCCAAGATGTAGTGGATTCAGGGCGACCTGAAGCTTTCTTT. The chain has TRBV4-2 and TRBJ1-1, with a weak D call TRBD1 (5 bases). From germline, CDR1 is LGHNA and CDR2 YNFKEQ. The CDR3 length is 17 residues. Trimming took off 0 bases at V and 6 bases at J, with 20 bases between the two ends.

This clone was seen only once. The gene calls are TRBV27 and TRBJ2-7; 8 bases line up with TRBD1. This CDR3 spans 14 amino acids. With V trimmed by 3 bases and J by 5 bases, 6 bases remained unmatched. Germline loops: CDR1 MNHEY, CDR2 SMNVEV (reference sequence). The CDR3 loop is CASSFRTGIHEQYF. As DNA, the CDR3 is TGTGCCAGCAGTTTCCGGACAGGGATCCACGAGCAGTACTTC.

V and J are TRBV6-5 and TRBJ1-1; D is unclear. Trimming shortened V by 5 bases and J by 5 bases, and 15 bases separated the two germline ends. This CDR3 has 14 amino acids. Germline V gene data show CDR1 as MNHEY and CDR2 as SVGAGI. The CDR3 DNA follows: TGTGCCAGCAGTCGGACGGGGAGGGATACTGAAGCTTTCTTT. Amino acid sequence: CASSRTGRDTEAFF.

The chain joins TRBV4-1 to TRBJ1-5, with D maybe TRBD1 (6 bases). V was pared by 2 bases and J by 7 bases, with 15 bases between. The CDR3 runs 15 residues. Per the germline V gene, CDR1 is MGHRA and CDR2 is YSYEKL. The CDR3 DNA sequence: TGCGCCAGCAGCCAATTTACAGGGTCGGGGCAGCCCCAGCATTTT. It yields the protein CASSQFTGSGQPQHF.

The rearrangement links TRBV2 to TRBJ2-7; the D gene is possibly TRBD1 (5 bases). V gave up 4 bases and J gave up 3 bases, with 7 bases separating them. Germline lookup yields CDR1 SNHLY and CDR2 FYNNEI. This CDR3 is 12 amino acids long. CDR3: CASSVQGYEQYF. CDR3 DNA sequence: TGTGCCAGCAGTGTTCAGGGCTACGAGCAGTACTTC.